One and the same sample provided the 25 T cell receptor beta chains below, sequenced in a study of CD8+CD57+ T cells in acquired aplastic anemia. Profiling that covered TCR beta VDJ and CDR3 relied on genomic DNA as its template. Via MiXCR, TCRdb re-called the reads, giving one row per CDR3 protein. The repertoire consists of roughly 300,000 distinct CDR3 sequences, with 55% to 60% occurring once and the leading ten covering less than 10%. The sequencing sample was made of sorted CD4+, CD8+, or CD8+CD57+ T cells (not recorded which) from PBMCs. The receptor set was obtained from a human donor with severe aplastic anemia or a healthy control (not recorded which).

This clonotype was detected a few times. The V call is TRBV2, the J call TRBJ1-1; weak D call: TRBD1 (6 bases). Deletions cut 7 bases from V and 5 bases from J, with 17 bases between. The germline V gene has CDR1 SNHLY and CDR2 FYNNEI. The CDR3 has 14 residues. The CDR3 protein is CASMRGRGSTEAFF. CDR3 bases: TGTGCCAGCATGAGGGGTAGGGGGAGTACTGAAGCTTTCTTT.

This clonotype was seen many times. The V call is TRBV19, the J call TRBJ1-2, with TRBD1 matching 12 bases. CDR1 is LNHDA, CDR2 SQIVND, per germline (reference sequence). Germline trimming cut 6 bases from V and 8 bases from J; bases unmatched to any gene: 4. The CDR3 extends over 13 amino acids. The CDR3 protein is CASRGTGGFGYTF. The CDR3 nucleotides are TGTGCCAGTAGGGGGACAGGGGGCTTCGGCTACACCTTC.

The rearrangement joins TRBV24-1 to TRBJ1-1, with 9 bases identical to TRBD1. The CDR3 spans 13 residues. CDR1 is KGHDR, CDR2 SFDVKD, per germline. Trimming removed 11 bases from V and 5 bases from J; junction bases left unmatched: 8. CDR3 protein: CARGDREGTEAFF. CDR3 coding DNA: TGTGCCAGGGGGGACAGGGAGGGGACTGAAGCTTTCTTT.

This clonotype was detected many times. V usage is TRBV6-1 and J usage is TRBJ2-3; D call uncertain. The CDR3 runs to 17 residues. CDR1 is MNHNS, CDR2 SASEGT, per germline. Trimming took 2 bases from V and 1 from J, leaving 16 bases between them. CDR3 nucleotides: TGTGCCAGCAGTGAAAGGACCGGCCCCGGAGGCACAGATACGCAGTATTTT. Translation gives CASSERTGPGGTDTQYF.

A remark on this clonotype: Sequence at one end of the junction differs from germline and may be a read error. This chain joins TRBV2 and TRBJ2-5; 12 bases are shared with TRBD2. The V gene's germline CDR1 is SNHLY and CDR2 FYNNEI. This CDR3 contains 18 residues. The DNA of the CDR3 is TGTGCCAGCAGTGAAATTCTGGGAAGGACTAGCGGGGAAGGGACCCAGTATTTC. Its translation is CASSEILGRTSGEGTQYF.

The V gene is TRBV29-1, the J gene TRBJ1-1, with D hard to call. V lost 6 bases, J lost 5 bases, and 10 bases lay in between. The CDR3 covers 11 residues. Germline loops: CDR1 SQVTM, CDR2 ANQGSEA. CDR3 sequence (DNA): TGCAGCGTAGTAGGCGCAACTGAAGCTTTCTTT. This codes for CSVVGATEAFF.

The chain carries TRBV4-2 and TRBJ1-6; no definite D call. The CDR3 sequence is 15 residues long. Trimming removed 0 bases from V and 7 bases from J, with 10 bases in between. From germline, CDR1 is LGHNA and CDR2 YNFKEQ. CDR3: CASSQEGAGNSPLHF. The CDR3, as DNA: TGTGCCAGCAGCCAAGAGGGTGCGGGAAATTCACCCCTCCACTTT.

This clonotype was seen ten or more times. V gene TRBV6-6 combines with J gene TRBJ2-7, with TRBD1 as a possible D gene (6 bases). Looked up from germline, CDR1 is MNHNY and CDR2 is SVGAGI (reference sequence). The CDR3 loop spans 14 amino acids. V was pared by 0 bases and J by 2 bases, with 8 bases between. The CDR3 DNA sequence: TGTGCCAGCAGTTACTCACAGGGCCCCTACGAGCAGTACTTC. Its protein is CASSYSQGPYEQYF.

This clonotype was seen many times. The chain joins TRBV12-3 or TRBV12-4 to TRBJ2-1, with 7 bases that match TRBD1. V shed 7 bases and J 9 bases; nucleotides not matched to a gene: 9. This CDR3 contains 13 residues. Here the CDR3 DNA reads TGTGCCAGCATTTCTATACAGGGGAGTGAGCAGTTCTTC. Its protein is CASISIQGSEQFF.

DNA of the CDR3: TGTGCCAGCAGCTGGGGCGGCCAGAGCTACAATGAGCAGTTCTTC. Its protein product is CASSWGGQSYNEQFF. This sequence joins TRBV7-9 and TRBJ2-1, with a possible D match to TRBD1 (5 bases). The length of the CDR3 is 15 residues. Germline V lookup: CDR1 SEHNR, CDR2 FQNEAQ (reference sequence). The germline V and J ends were trimmed by 4 bases and 3 bases, with 13 bases remaining between them.

The gene calls are TRBV7-2 and TRBJ2-7; 12 nucleotides align to TRBD2. After removal of 1 base from V and 7 bases from J, the junction contained 14 bases not matched to a gene. CDR3 length equals 18 residues. Germline-derived CDR1 and CDR2 are SGHTA and FQGNSA. CDR3 coding DNA: TGTGCCAGCAGCTTAGGTCGTCGACTAGCGGGGGAAGTAGGTGAGCAGTACTTC. Its protein product is CASSLGRRLAGEVGEQYF.

The rearrangement links TRBV4-3 to TRBJ2-7; D gene ambiguous. Trimming removed 0 bases at V and 1 base at J, with 10 bases between. The CDR3 is made up of 15 amino acids. CDR1 is LGHNA, CDR2 YSLEER, per germline. In DNA form, the CDR3 reads TGCGCCAGCAGCCAAGATCGCGCACAGTCCTACGAGCAGTACTTC. Protein: CASSQDRAQSYEQYF.

The sample holds many counts of this clonotype. The chain uses TRBV6-6 and TRBJ1-1, with unresolved D. Trimming shortened V by 2 bases and J by 6 bases, and 10 bases separated the two germline ends. This CDR3 spans 13 amino acids. Germline assignment: CDR1 MNHNY and CDR2 SVGAGI (reference sequence). The chain's CDR3 is CASSYVGSPEAFF. CDR3 in DNA: TGTGCCAGCAGTTACGTGGGCTCCCCTGAAGCTTTCTTT.

This clonotype came up once. V and J are TRBV20-1 and TRBJ2-7; either TRBD1 or TRBD2 may supply D (6 bases each). The CDR3 contains 13 residues. CDR1 is DFQATT, CDR2 SNEGSKA, per germline (reference sequence). Trimming left V 4 bases short and J 5 bases short, with 15 bases between. The chain's CDR3 is CSANPGARNEQYF. The CDR3 region has the DNA TGCAGTGCTAACCCGGGGGCGAGGAACGAGCAGTACTTC.

This sequence joins TRBV24-1 and TRBJ2-1, with 15 bases that match TRBD2. J was trimmed by 16 bases and V by 3 bases; bases with no gene match: 9. The CDR3 has 15 amino acids. Germline V CDR1 and CDR2: KGHDR, SFDVKD. CDR3 in DNA: TGTGCCACCAGTGATAGGGGACTAGCGGGGGGTAGTAGTTTCTTC. Protein sequence: CATSDRGLAGGSSFF.

This clonotype was seen at least ten times. The J gene is TRBJ2-5, the V gene TRBV5-1, with 15 bases identical to TRBD2. This CDR3 comprises 18 residues. Trimming at V came to 2 bases and at J to 4 bases, leaving 9 bases not matched to a gene. Germline CDR1 is SGHRS and CDR2 is YFSETQ. CDR3 sequence reads: CASSLGGLAGGMGETQYF. CDR3 coding DNA: TGCGCCAGCAGCTTAGGAGGACTAGCGGGGGGGATGGGAGAGACCCAGTACTTC.

This chain links TRBV7-8 with TRBJ2-3, with 8 bases fitting TRBD2. V was pared by 7 bases and J by 0 bases, with 9 bases of the junction left unmatched. The germline gives CDR1 SGHVS, CDR2 FQNEAQ. The CDR3 loop spans 16 amino acids. For the CDR3, the DNA is TGTGCCAGCACTTTTAGCGGGGCTGAAAGCACAGATACGCAGTATTTT. It specifies CASTFSGAESTDTQYF. Full variable domain (outside the CDR3, taken from reference TRBV7-8 and TRBJ2-3): GAGVSQSPRYKVAKRGQDVALRCDPISGHVSLFWYQQALGQGPEFLTYFQNEAQLDKSGLPSDRFFAERPEGSVSTLKIQRTQQEDSAVYLCASTFSGAESTDTQYFGPGTRLTVL.

The chain couples TRBV20-1 to TRBJ1-1; D gene unclear. The CDR3 has 12 residues. The germline V gene has CDR1 DFQATT and CDR2 SNEGSKA (reference sequence). V was shortened by 7 bases and J by 1 base, with 10 bases between the two germline ends. CDR3 nucleotide sequence: TGCAGTGTAGAGGACGGGAACACTGAAGCTTTCTTT. This translates into CSVEDGNTEAFF.

The V and J genes are TRBV7-3 and TRBJ2-1; either TRBD1 or TRBD2 may fit D (5 bases each). Germline CDR1 is SGHTA and CDR2 is FQGTGA. The CDR3 loop spans 13 amino acids. With 5 bases removed from V and 10 bases from J, the gap between germline ends came to 15 bases. The CDR3 nucleotides are TGTGCCAGCAGCCAAGGGGTCAGAGGGGAGCAGTTCTTC. Its protein product is CASSQGVRGEQFF. The full variable domain, in which reference TRBV7-3 and TRBJ2-1 provide the parts outside the CDR3, is GAGVSQTPSNKVTEKGKYVELRCDPISGHTALYWYRQSLGQGPEFLIYFQGTGAADDSGLPNDRFFAVRPEGSVSTLKIQRTERGDSAVYLCASSQGVRGEQFFGPGTRLTVL.

This clonotype was detected only a few times. V usage is TRBV24-1 and J usage is TRBJ2-2; D may correspond to TRBD1 or TRBD2 (5 bases each). The CDR3 consists of 14 residues. Germline assignment: CDR1 KGHDR and CDR2 SFDVKD. V shed 2 bases and J shed 9 bases, with 12 bases lying between them. CDR3 coding DNA: TGTGCCACCAGTGATTCGAGCGAGGGGTGGGAGCTGTTTTTT. Translated, it gives CATSDSSEGWELFF.

The chain uses TRBV13 and TRBJ1-5; no firm D call. The V gene lost 3 bases and the J gene lost 0 bases, with 6 bases spanning the gap. Looked up from germline, CDR1 is PRHDT and CDR2 is FYEKMQ (reference sequence). The CDR3 is 14 residues long. CDR3 DNA: TGTGCCAGCAGCTTCGAGACTAGCAATCAGCCCCAGCATTTT. It specifies CASSFETSNQPQHF.

The chain couples TRBV20-1 to TRBJ1-5; D is undetermined. The CDR3 has 13 residues. In germline, CDR1 is DFQATT, CDR2 SNEGSKA (reference sequence). Trimming took 5 bases from V and 4 from J, leaving 12 bases between them. In nucleotides, the CDR3 is TGCAGTGCTGGTCGGACCCCTAATCAGCCCCAGCATTTT. Its protein is CSAGRTPNQPQHF.

This clonotype was counted between two and nine times. The genes are TRBV7-9 and TRBJ1-2, with 8 bases identical to TRBD1. V shed 5 bases, J shed 1 base, and the junction held 6 bases outside the gene matches. The CDR3 has 15 residues. CDR1 SEHNR and CDR2 FQNEAQ come from the germline V gene (reference sequence). This chain's CDR3 is CASSPRTGINYGYTF. The CDR3 bases are TGTGCCAGCAGCCCCAGGACAGGGATTAACTATGGCTACACCTTC.

A few counts support this clonotype. The chain employs TRBV20-1 and TRBJ1-2, with 12 bases aligning to TRBD1. CDR1 is DFQATT and CDR2 is SNEGSKA in the germline V gene (reference sequence). This CDR3 is 13 amino acids long. The junction had 4 bases not matched to a gene; V was cut back by 3 bases and J by 8 bases. CDR3 amino acids: CSASGDRGQGYTF. Here the CDR3 DNA reads TGCAGTGCTAGTGGGGACAGGGGGCAGGGCTACACCTTC.

On this clonotype itself: Given a much more abundant clone one base away, this may be a read error. This sequence joins TRBV12-3 or TRBV12-4 and TRBJ2-3, with 9 bases that match TRBD2. The CDR3 contains 16 residues. CDR3 in DNA: TGTGCCAGCAGTTTACTAGCGGGGCCCCTTCCGGATACGCAGTGTTTT. This codes for CASSLLAGPLPDTQCF.